This TCR beta chain was found in a study of T-cell memory formation after mild COVID-19. The CDR3 has 17 residues. CDR1 and CDR2 from the germline V gene are LGHNA and YNFKEQ. The V gene end was trimmed by 3 bases and the J gene end by 4 bases; junction bases not matched to a gene: 9. TCRdb reprocessed the 5' RACE reads with MiXCR, giving one entry per CDR3 protein. The sample holds 470,000 or so distinct CDR3 sequences; around 19% are singletons and the top ten take roughly 8%. This clonotype appeared a few times. Sequencing was performed on PBMCs or a T cell subset sorted from them (not recorded which). This chain links TRBV4-2 with TRBJ2-5; TRBD2 agrees at 12 bases. The TCR sequence derives from an adult woman who had mild COVID-19 (a few samples of this study predate the infection). Cell type and time point are not known. The CDR3 DNA reads TGTGCCAGCAGCCAGGGGAGGACTAGCGGGATACCAGAGACCCAGTACTTC. Its protein product is CASSQGRTSGIPETQYF.